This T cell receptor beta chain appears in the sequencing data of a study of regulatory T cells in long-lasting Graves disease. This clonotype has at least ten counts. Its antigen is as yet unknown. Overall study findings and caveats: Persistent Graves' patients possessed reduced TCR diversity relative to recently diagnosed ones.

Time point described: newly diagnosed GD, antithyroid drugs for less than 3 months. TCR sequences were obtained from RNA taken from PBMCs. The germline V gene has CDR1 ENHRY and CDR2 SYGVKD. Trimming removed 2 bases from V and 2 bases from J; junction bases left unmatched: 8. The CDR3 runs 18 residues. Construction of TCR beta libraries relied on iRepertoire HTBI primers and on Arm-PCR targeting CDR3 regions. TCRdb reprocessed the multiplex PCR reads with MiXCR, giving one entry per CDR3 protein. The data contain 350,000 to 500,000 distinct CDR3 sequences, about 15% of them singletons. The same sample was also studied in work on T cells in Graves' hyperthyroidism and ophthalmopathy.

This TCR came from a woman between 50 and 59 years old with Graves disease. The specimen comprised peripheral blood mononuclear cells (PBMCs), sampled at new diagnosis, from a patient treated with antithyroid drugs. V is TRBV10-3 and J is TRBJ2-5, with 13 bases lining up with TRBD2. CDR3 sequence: CAISETSGRDLGQETQYF. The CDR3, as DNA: TGTGCCATCAGTGAGACTAGCGGGAGGGATTTGGGACAAGAGACCCAGTACTTC.